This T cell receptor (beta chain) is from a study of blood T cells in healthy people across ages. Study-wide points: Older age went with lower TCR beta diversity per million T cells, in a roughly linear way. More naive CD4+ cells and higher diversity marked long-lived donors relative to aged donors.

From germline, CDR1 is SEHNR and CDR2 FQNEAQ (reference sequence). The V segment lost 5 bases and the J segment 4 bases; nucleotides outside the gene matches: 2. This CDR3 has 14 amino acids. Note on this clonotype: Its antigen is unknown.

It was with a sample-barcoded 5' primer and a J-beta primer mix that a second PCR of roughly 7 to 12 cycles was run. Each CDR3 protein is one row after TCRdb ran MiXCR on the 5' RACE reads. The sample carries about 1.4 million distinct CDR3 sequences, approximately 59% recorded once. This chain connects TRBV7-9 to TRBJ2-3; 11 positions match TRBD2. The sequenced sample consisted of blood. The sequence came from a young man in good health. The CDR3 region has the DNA TGTGCCAGCAGCCGACTAGCGGGACCAGATACGCAGTATTTT. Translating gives CASSRLAGPDTQYF. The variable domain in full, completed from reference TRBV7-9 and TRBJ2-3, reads DTGVSQNPRHKITKRGQNVTFRCDPISEHNRLYWYRQTLGQGPEFLTYFQNEAQLEKSRLLSDRFSAERPKGSFSTLEIQRTEQGDSAMYLCASSRLAGPDTQYFGPGTRLTVL.